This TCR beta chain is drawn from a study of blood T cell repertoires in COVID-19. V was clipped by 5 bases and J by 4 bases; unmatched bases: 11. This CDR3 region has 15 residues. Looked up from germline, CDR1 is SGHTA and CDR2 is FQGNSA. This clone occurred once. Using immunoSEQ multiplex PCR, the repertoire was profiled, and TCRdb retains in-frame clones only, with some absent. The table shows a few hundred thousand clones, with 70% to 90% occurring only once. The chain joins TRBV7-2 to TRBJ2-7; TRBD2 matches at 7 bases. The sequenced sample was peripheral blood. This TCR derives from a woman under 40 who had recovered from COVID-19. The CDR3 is CASSPVMGGSYEQYF. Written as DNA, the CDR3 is TGTGCCAGCAGCCCCGTGATGGGAGGGTCATACGAGCAGTACTTC.